Listed below are T cell receptor beta chains from one sample, sequenced in a study of blood T cell repertoires in COVID-19. Profiling relied on immunoSEQ multiplex PCR, and the TCRdb table lists in-frame clones only, not all of them. The table has approximately 270,000 clones, approximately 86% seen once. The sequenced material came from peripheral blood. The receptor source for this set is a man aged 40-49 years with active or convalescent COVID-19. The CDR3 runs from the conserved cysteine through the conserved F or W. Each record gives: D gene, V gene, J gene, clone size, CDR3 DNA, CDR3 protein. D genes are given only for firm matches. Some rows have no size entry. The others give once, few or many, or a class for an expanded clone.

D: NA
V: TRBV5-1
J: TRBJ1-5
size: NA
DNA: TGCGCCAGCAGTTCAGGACAGCCTAATCAGCCCCAGCATTTT
CDR3: CASSSGQPNQPQHF

D: NA
V: TRBV5-1
J: TRBJ2-5
size: NA
DNA: TGCGCCAGCAGCCCTGACAGGGGAGGGTCGGAGACCCAGTACTTC
CDR3: CASSPDRGGSETQYF

D: NA
V: TRBV5-1
J: TRBJ1-2
size: once
DNA: TGCGCCAGCAGCTTTAGAACAGGGACGGTTAACTATGGCTACACCTTC
CDR3: CASSFRTGTVNYGYTF

D: TRBD2
V: TRBV12-5
J: TRBJ2-7
size: NA
DNA: TGTGCTAGTGCCCTAGCGGGAGGTTCTAACGAGCAGTACTTC
CDR3: CASALAGGSNEQYF

D: TRBD1
V: TRBV5-4
J: TRBJ1-3
size: NA
DNA: TGTGCCAGCAGCTCTACCTCGACAGGGCTTGGAAACACCATATATTTT
CDR3: CASSSTSTGLGNTIYF

D: TRBD1
V: TRBV19
J: TRBJ1-1
size: NA
DNA: TGTGCCAGTAGTCAGTGGACAGGGGACGCTTTCTTT
CDR3: CASSQWTGDAFF

D: NA
V: TRBV29-1
J: TRBJ2-5
size: NA
DNA: TGCAGCGTTGAAGGGGGGCTGGCGGAAGAGACCCAGTACTTC
CDR3: CSVEGGLAEETQYF

D: NA
V: TRBV19
J: TRBJ2-7
size: NA
DNA: TGTGCCAGTGGGGCAGGGGACTCCTACGAGCAGTACTTC
CDR3: CASGAGDSYEQYF

D: NA
V: TRBV6-2/TRBV6-3
J: TRBJ1-2
size: NA
DNA: TGTGCCAGCAGTCTGGGAGGCTATGGCTACACCTTC
CDR3: CASSLGGYGYTF

D: TRBD1
V: TRBV14
J: TRBJ2-3
size: NA
DNA: TGTGCCAGCAGCCTTAGACAGGGCGCCTCAGATACGCAGTATTTT
CDR3: CASSLRQGASDTQYF

D: TRBD1
V: TRBV24-1
J: TRBJ1-5
size: NA
DNA: TGTGCCACCAGTGGCCCCGGACAGGGTGGTCAGCCCCAGCATTTT
CDR3: CATSGPGQGGQPQHF